This T cell receptor (beta chain) was captured in a study of tumor-infiltrating lymphocytes in primary liver carcinoma. Whole-study results and caveats: Only around 7.5-25% of top clones occurred in all five tumor regions.

Starting from 500 ng of total RNA, TCR beta cDNA was produced with a primer in the constant region. Investigators got TCR beta libraries out of three nested multiplex PCR rounds, done with slightly modified ARM-PCR. Each of the first two PCR rounds ran roughly 10 cycles with TRBV1-TRBV30 forward and C-beta reverse primers. TCRdb itself ran the multiplex PCR reads through MiXCR, one entry per CDR3 protein. Of 100,000 to 150,000 distinct CDR3 sequences listed, approximately 64% are singletons. The CDR3 contains 13 residues. Germline CDR1 and CDR2: MNHEY and SVGAGI. A note on this clonotype: Antigen specificity is unknown. Germline is not matched at one junction end, which may reflect a read error.

Co-extraction of both nucleic acids (RNA and DNA) used about 20-34 mg of unsorted bulk tissue. At sampling, these chronic HBV carriers had received no treatment. This clonotype originated in a woman aged 55-69 years with primary liver carcinoma and hepatitis B virus infection. Sample: liver tumor tissue from sampling region 3. Described subset: tumor region T3, left-lateral pole. V and J are TRBV6-5 and TRBJ1-6; D uncertain. The chain's CDR3 is CASSIGWNSHLHF. The CDR3 region has the DNA TGTGCCAGTAGCATAGGGTGGAATTCACACCTCCACTTT.